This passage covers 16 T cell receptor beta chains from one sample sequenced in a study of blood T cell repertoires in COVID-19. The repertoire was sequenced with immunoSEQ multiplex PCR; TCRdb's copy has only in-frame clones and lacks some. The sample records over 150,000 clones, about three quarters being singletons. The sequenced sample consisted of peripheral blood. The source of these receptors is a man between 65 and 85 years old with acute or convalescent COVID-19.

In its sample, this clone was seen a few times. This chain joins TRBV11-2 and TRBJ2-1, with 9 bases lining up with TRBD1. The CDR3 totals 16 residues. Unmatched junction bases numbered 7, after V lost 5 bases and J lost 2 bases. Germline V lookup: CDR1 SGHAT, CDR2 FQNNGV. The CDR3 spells CASSIMTGGPYNEQFF. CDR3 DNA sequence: TGTGCCAGCAGCATTATGACAGGGGGTCCCTACAATGAGCAGTTCTTC.

The CDR3 protein is CASSGTGGPNYGYTF. In DNA, the CDR3 is TGTGCCAGCAGCGGGACAGGGGGGCCCAACTATGGCTACACCTTC. The rearrangement links TRBV9 to TRBJ1-2; 10 nucleotides agree with TRBD1. With 3 bases clipped from V and 2 bases from J, the junction kept 4 bases outside the gene matches. The germline CDR1 and CDR2 sequences are SGDLS and YYNGEE. This CDR3 is 15 amino acids long.

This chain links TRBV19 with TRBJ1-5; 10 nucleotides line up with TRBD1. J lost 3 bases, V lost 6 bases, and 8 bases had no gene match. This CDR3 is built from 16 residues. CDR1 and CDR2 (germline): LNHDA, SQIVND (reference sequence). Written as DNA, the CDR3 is TGTGCCAGTAGCCCTCGGACAGGGGGGTTCAATCAGCCCCAGCATTTT. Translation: CASSPRTGGFNQPQHF.

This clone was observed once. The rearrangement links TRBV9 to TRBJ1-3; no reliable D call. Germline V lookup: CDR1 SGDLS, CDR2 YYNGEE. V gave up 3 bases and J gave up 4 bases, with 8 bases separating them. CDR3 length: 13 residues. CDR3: CASSANRGNTIYF. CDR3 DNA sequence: TGTGCCAGCAGCGCTAACCGCGGAAACACCATATATTTT.

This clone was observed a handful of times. For the CDR3, the DNA is TGTGCCACCAGTGGGGACAGGCTCTCTGGGGCCAACGTCCTGACTTTC. The encoded protein is CATSGDRLSGANVLTF. J is TRBJ2-6 and V is TRBV24-1; 8 positions agree with TRBD1. Trimming removed 5 bases from V and 0 bases from J; junction bases left unmatched: 2. Looked up from germline, CDR1 is KGHDR and CDR2 is SFDVKD. The CDR3 spans 16 residues.

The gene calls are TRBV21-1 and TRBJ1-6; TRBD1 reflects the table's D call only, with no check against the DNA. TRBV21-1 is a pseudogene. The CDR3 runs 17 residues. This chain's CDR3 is CASTRTGVIFYNSPLHF. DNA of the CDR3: TGTGCCAGCACCCGAACAGGGGTCATTTTTTATAATTCACCCCTCCACTTT.

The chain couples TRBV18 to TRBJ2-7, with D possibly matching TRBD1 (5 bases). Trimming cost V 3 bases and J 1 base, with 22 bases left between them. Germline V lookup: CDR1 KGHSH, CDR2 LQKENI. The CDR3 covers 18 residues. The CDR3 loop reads CASSPIFIPDRVSYEQYF. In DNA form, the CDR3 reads TGTGCCAGCTCACCGATCTTTATCCCCGACAGAGTATCCTACGAGCAGTACTTC.

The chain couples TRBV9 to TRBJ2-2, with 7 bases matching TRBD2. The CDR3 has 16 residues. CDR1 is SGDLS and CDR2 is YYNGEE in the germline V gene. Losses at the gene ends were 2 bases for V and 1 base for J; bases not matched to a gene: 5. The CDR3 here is CASSVLASGNTGELFF. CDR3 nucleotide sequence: TGTGCCAGCAGCGTTCTCGCTAGCGGGAACACCGGGGAGCTGTTTTTT.

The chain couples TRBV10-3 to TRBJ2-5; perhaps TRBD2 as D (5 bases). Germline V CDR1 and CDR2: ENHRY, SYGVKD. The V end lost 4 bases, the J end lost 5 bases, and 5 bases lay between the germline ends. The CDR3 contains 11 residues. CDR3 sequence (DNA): TGTGCCATCAGTGGAGGGGAGACCCAGTACTTC. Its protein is CAISGGETQYF.

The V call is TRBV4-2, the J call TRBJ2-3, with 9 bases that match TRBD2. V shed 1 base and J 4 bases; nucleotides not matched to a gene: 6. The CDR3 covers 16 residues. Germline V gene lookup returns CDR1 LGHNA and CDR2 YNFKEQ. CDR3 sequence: CASSQVGGGAADTQYF. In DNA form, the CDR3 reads TGTGCCAGCAGCCAAGTTGGCGGGGGGGCGGCAGATACGCAGTATTTT.

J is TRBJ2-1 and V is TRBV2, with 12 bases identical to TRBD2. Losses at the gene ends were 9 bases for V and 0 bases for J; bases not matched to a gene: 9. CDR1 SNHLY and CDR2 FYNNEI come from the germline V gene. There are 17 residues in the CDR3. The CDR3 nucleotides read TGTGCCAGTGGGAGGCCTAGCGGGGGGGGCTCCTACAATGAGCAGTTCTTC. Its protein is CASGRPSGGGSYNEQFF.

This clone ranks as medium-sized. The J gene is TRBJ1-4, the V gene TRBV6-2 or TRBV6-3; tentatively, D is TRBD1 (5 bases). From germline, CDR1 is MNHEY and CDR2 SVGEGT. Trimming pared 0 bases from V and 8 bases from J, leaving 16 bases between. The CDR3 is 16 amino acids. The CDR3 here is CASSYSGGQGSEKLFF. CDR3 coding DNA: TGTGCCAGCAGTTACTCCGGAGGGCAGGGATCCGAAAAACTGTTTTTT.

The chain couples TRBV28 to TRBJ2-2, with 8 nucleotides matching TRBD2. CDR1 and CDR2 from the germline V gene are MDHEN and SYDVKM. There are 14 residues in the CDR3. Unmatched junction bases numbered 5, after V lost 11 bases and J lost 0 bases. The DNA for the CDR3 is TGTGCCTGGGTAGCGGGACCGAACACCGGGGAGCTGTTTTTT. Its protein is CAWVAGPNTGELFF.

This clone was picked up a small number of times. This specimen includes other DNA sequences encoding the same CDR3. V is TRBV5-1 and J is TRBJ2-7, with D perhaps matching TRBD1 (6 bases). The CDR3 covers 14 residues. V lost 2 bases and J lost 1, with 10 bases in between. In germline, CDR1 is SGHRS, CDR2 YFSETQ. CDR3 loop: CASSFGQSSYEQYF. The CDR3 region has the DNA TGCGCCAGCAGCTTTGGACAGTCTTCCTACGAGCAGTACTTC.

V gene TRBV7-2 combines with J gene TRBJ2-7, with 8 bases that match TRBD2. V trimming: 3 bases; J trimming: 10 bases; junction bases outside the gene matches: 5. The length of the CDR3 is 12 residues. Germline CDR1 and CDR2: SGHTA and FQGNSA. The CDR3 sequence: CASSFDGRGQYF. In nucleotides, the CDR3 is TGTGCCAGCAGCTTTGACGGGAGGGGACAGTACTTC.

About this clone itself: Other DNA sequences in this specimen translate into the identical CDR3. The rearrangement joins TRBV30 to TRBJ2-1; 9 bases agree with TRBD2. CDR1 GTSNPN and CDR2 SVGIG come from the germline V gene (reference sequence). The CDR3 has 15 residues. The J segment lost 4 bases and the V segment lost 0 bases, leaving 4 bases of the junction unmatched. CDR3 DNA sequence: TGTGCCTGGAGTGTGGGACTAGCTGGATACAATGAGCAGTTCTTC. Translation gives CAWSVGLAGYNEQFF.